The present entry profiles one T cell receptor beta chain with its context. The data were taken from a study of cytomegalovirus exposure and HLA in healthy donors. PCR was performed using 60 Vbeta and 13 Jbeta primers. This table comes from immunoSEQ multiplex PCR, and its TCRdb copy is limited to in-frame clones, with some not included. Of over 70,000 clones detected, 70% to 85% appear once; the ten largest clones hold around 22%. This CDR3 spans 16 amino acids. Trimming removed 4 bases from V and 1 base from J; junction bases left unmatched: 6. The germline V gene has CDR1 SGHVS and CDR2 FNYEAQ. The sample taken for sequencing was PBMCs. The receptor comes from a young man in good health and CMV-seropositive. V and J are TRBV7-6 and TRBJ2-3, with 9 bases that match TRBD2. The DNA of the CDR3 is TGTGCCAGCAGCTCCGGGGTAGCGGGGGGCACAGATACGCAGTATTTT. Translating it yields CASSSGVAGGTDTQYF.